A selection of T cell receptor beta chains follows, all from one sample in a study of regulatory T cells in long-lasting Graves disease. One entry per CDR3 protein, called by TCRdb with MiXCR from the multiplex PCR reads. The sample holds about 620,000 distinct CDR3 sequences, around 17% seen once. This sample also appeared in a second study, on T cells in Graves' hyperthyroidism and ophthalmopathy.

The sequences come from peripheral blood mononuclear cells (PBMCs), collected at new diagnosis, from a patient treated with antithyroid drugs. These receptors came from a woman aged 25-40 years with Graves disease. CDR3s include the opening cysteine and the closing phenylalanine or tryptophan. Fields, in order: V gene, CDR3 protein.

v_gene: TRBV7-9
CDR3aa: CASSPEVGRDGYTF

v_gene: TRBV6-1
CDR3aa: CASIQNTGEAFF

v_gene: TRBV28
CDR3aa: CASSSPSTGRNEQYF

v_gene: TRBV6-1
CDR3aa: CASSYPSSGGYNEQFF

v_gene: TRBV19
CDR3aa: CASSMTSGRARETQYF

v_gene: TRBV7-2
CDR3aa: CASSFAGEGETQYF

v_gene: TRBV20-1
CDR3aa: CSATREGRGSPLHF

v_gene: TRBV6-5
CDR3aa: CASSYSWLAEIYNEQFF

v_gene: TRBV6-1
CDR3aa: CASRLGGAVEKLFF

v_gene: TRBV7-9
CDR3aa: CASSLARAGTGNYEQYF

v_gene: TRBV18
CDR3aa: CASSPPGPANEQYF

v_gene: TRBV6-1
CDR3aa: CATVDGSYEQYF

v_gene: TRBV7-2
CDR3aa: CASSKTGGGETQYF

v_gene: TRBV10-2
CDR3aa: CASSHTSGSLYEQFF

v_gene: TRBV6-2/TRBV6-3
CDR3aa: CASREGRSEAFF

v_gene: TRBV30
CDR3aa: CAWSLTSDEQYF

v_gene: TRBV19
CDR3aa: CASSIMAEYNEQFF

v_gene: TRBV28
CDR3aa: CASSLTGKGGNIQYF

v_gene: TRBV2
CDR3aa: CATKLAGGPMGGELFF

v_gene: TRBV18
CDR3aa: CASSPRENTYGYTF